These T cell receptor beta chains were read from a single sample in a study of blood T cell repertoires in COVID-19. Clones were sequenced by immunoSEQ multiplex PCR, and TCRdb holds only the in-frame ones, with some missing. The top ten clones hold approximately 0.56% of a sample with more than 150,000 clones, more than 90% of them seen once. Sequencing used peripheral blood. The source is a man in his forties or fifties with acute or convalescent COVID-19. The CDR3 runs from the conserved cysteine through the conserved F or W. The D gene is left open where the match is weak. Size tells how often a clone was seen (once, few, many) or the class of an expanded clone, and some rows leave it out.

v_call | d_call | clone_size | cdr3_aa
TRBV4-1 | NA | NA | CASSQAETAYSGANVLTF
TRBV7-2 | TRBD2 | NA | CASSSQGLAGVEQYF
TRBV5-1 | NA | NA | CASSGSPGNEQFF
TRBV7-2 | NA | NA | CASSPDLGRDTQYF
TRBV7-3 | TRBD2 | NA | CASSSRTSGRSTDTQYF
TRBV7-2 | NA | NA | CASSFQGMVGTEAFF
TRBV28 | TRBD2 | NA | CASSFSRASGNYEQYF
TRBV3-1/TRBV3-2 | TRBD1 | NA | CASSQYRGPYEQYF
TRBV11-2 | NA | NA | CASSLGTYNEQFF
TRBV9 | TRBD1 | NA | CASSVGQGGGLETQYF
TRBV10-3 | NA | NA | CAIGRELVYEQYF
TRBV6-5 | NA | NA | CASCPSGTGELFF
TRBV4-1 | TRBD1 | NA | CASSQPGTGTNEKLFF
TRBV24-1 | NA | NA | CATSDQGAGGTTEAFF
TRBV12-3/TRBV12-4 | NA | NA | CASSLSDYEQYF
TRBV29-1 | NA | NA | CSVASGNPNEKLFF
TRBV6-5 | NA | NA | CASRATGTGANVLTF
TRBV19 | TRBD1 | NA | CASSAGQDYTGELFF
TRBV3-1/TRBV3-2 | TRBD1 | NA | CASSYHDRALGYTF
TRBV2 | TRBD1 | NA | CASSPEGRGLRLYEQFF
TRBV7-6 | TRBD1 | NA | CASSLAVPGQGYGTGELFF
TRBV28 | TRBD1 | NA | CASRRTGKGQPQHF
TRBV28 | NA | NA | CASSPSTGPTYEQYF
TRBV5-1 | TRBD1 | once | CASSLESGAGGLDEQYF
TRBV18 | TRBD2 | NA | CASSPLTSGSEYNEQFF
TRBV10-3 | NA | NA | CAISDIVQAPSGNTIYF
TRBV9 | NA | NA | CASSVVAGELFF
TRBV12-1 | NA | NA | CASSSQDQGSGGNTIYF
TRBV7-2 | NA | NA | CASSPVGGRDSNQPQHF
TRBV5-1 | TRBD1 | NA | CASSFGTGSYEQYF
TRBV6-5 | TRBD1 | once | CASILPGQGNEQFF
TRBV4-3 | NA | NA | CASSPLGGQPQHF
TRBV5-1 | NA | NA | CASSSEGASFYEQYF
TRBV6-5 | NA | NA | CASSPLADSYEQYF
TRBV15 | TRBD1 | once | CATSTLGQADEKLFF
TRBV7-9 | NA | NA | CASSLSLGLSTGELFF
TRBV6-1 | TRBD1 | NA | CASSEAQGQGLYEQYF
TRBV28 | NA | once | CASSAQTVNTGELFF
TRBV28 | NA | NA | CASYQVVDEKLFF
TRBV29-1 | TRBD1 | NA | CSVGDRGYGYTF
TRBV6-1 | NA | NA | CASSVFPPIRASFPYEQYF
TRBV14 | NA | NA | CASSQVGESEAFF
TRBV19 | NA | NA | CASSITVNTEAFF
TRBV19 | NA | NA | CASSMAGGAFF
TRBV9 | TRBD2 | NA | CASNPGTRQETQYF
TRBV15 | NA | once | CATSLFQGNQPQHF
TRBV19 | NA | NA | CATRGRGLTTDTQYF
TRBV11-2 | TRBD2 | NA | CASSFTAGVNTGELFF
TRBV6-5 | NA | once | CASDIPTGLKTQYF
TRBV30 | NA | NA | CAWSETGGNTIYF